This T cell receptor beta chain was recorded in a study of cytomegalovirus exposure and HLA in healthy donors. The assay was immunoSEQ multiplex PCR, and TCRdb's table has in-frame clones only and misses some. The sample has approximately 200,000 clones, around 80% seen once. Germline-derived CDR1 and CDR2 are MNHNS and SASEGT. V lost 2 bases, J lost 0 bases, and 4 bases stayed unmatched. The CDR3 is 16 residues long. The receptor comes from a woman aged 25-40 years in good health and CMV-seronegative. Sample: PBMCs. The J gene is TRBJ2-1, the V gene TRBV6-1; 7 nucleotides agree with TRBD2. CDR3 DNA sequence: TGTGCCAGCAGTGAAACGGGAGGTCCCTCCTACAATGAGCAGTTCTTC. It yields the protein CASSETGGPSYNEQFF.